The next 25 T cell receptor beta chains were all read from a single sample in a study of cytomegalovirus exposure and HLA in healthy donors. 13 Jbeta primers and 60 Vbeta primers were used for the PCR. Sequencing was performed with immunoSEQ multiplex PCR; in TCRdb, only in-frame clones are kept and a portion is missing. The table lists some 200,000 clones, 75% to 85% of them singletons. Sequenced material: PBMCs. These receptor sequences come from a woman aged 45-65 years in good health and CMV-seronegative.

The CDR3 DNA is TGTGCCAGCAGCTTAGTAGATGAGCAGTACTTC. This encodes CASSLVDEQYF. The J gene is TRBJ2-7, the V gene TRBV7-9; D is unclear. There are 11 residues in the CDR3. Germline-derived CDR1 and CDR2 are SEHNR and FQNEAQ (reference sequence). V was shortened by 1 base and J by 7 bases, with 5 bases between the two germline ends.

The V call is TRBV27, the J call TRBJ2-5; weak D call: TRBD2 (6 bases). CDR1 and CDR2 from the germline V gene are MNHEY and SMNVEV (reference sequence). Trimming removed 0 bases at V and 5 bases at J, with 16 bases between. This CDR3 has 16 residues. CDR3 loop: CASSLSIGSAGETQYF. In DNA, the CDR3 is TGTGCCAGCAGTTTATCGATCGGGAGTGCCGGGGAGACCCAGTACTTC.

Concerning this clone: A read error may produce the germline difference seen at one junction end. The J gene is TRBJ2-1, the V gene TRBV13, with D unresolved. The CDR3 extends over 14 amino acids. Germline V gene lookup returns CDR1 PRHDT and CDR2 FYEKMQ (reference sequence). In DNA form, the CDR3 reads TGTGCCAGCAGTTCATCTAGTTCCTCCAATGAGCAGTTCTTC. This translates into CASSSSSSSNEQFF.

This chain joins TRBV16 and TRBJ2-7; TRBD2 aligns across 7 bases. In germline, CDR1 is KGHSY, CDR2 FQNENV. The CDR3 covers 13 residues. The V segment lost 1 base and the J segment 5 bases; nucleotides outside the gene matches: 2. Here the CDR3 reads CASSQWEGHEQYF. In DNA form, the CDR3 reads TGTGCCAGCAGCCAATGGGAGGGCCACGAGCAGTACTTC. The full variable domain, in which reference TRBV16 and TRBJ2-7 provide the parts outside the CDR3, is GEEVAQTPKHLVRGEGQKAKLYCAPIKGHSYVFWYQQVLKNEFKFLISFQNENVFDETGMPKERFSAKCLPNSPCSLEIQATKLEDSAVYFCASSQWEGHEQYFGPGTRLTVT.

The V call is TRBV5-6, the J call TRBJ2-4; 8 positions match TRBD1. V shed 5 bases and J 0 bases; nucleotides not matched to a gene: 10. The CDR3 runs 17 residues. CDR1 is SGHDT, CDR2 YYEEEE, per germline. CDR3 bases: TGTGCCAGCAGTAATGACAGGGGATTACTAGCCAAAAACATTCAGTACTTC. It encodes CASSNDRGLLAKNIQYF. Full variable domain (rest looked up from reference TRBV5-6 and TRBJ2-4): DAGVTQSPTHLIKTRGQQVTLRCSPKSGHDTVSWYQQALGQGPQFIFQYYEEEERQRGNFPDRFSGHQFPNYSSELNVNALLLGDSALYLCASSNDRGLLAKNIQYFGAGTRLSVL.

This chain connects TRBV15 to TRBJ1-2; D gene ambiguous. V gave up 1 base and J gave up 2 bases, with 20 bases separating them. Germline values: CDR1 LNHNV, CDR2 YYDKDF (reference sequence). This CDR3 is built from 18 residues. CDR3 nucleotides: TGTGCCACCAGCAGAGGAGAGATATTTAGGACGGGGAACTATGGCTACACCTTC. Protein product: CATSRGEIFRTGNYGYTF.

In DNA form, the CDR3 reads TGTGCCAGCAGTGACGGTAGATCCCCCACAGATACGCAGTATTTT. Protein: CASSDGRSPTDTQYF. This chain connects TRBV6-4 to TRBJ2-3, with D uncertain. Trimming cost V 2 bases and J 2 bases, with 11 bases left between them. Looked up from germline, CDR1 is MRHNA and CDR2 is SNTAGT. The CDR3 is 15 residues long.

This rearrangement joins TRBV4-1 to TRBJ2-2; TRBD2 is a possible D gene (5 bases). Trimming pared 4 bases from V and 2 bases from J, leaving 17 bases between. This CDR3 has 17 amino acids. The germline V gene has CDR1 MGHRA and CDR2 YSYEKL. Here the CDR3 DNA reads TGCGCCAGCAGCCCGGCCCCCCGGACGGGAAACACCGGGGAGCTGTTTTTT. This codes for CASSPAPRTGNTGELFF.

DNA for the CDR3: TGTGCCAGCAGCTCAGGACAGGGGGCCTATACCGGGGAGCTGTTTTTT. Translation: CASSSGQGAYTGELFF. The rearrangement joins TRBV5-4 to TRBJ2-2; 11 bases align to TRBD1. V dropped 3 bases and J dropped 5; count of bases not matched to a gene: 6. Germline assignment: CDR1 SGHNT and CDR2 YYREEE (reference sequence). This CDR3 is built from 16 residues.

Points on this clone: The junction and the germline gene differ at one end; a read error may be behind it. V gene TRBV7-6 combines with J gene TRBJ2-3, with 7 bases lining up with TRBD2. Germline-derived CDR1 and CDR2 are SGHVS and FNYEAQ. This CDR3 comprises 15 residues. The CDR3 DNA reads TGTGCCAGCAGCTTAGGGGCGGGGGTGTCACAGAGGGTGGATTTT. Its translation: CASSLGAGVSQRVDF.

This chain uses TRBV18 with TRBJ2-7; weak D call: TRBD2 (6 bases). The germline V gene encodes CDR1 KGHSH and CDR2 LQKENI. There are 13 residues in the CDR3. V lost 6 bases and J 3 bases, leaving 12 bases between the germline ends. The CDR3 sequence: CASSPGANYEQYF. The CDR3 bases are TGTGCCAGCTCTCCGGGAGCAAACTACGAGCAGTACTTC.

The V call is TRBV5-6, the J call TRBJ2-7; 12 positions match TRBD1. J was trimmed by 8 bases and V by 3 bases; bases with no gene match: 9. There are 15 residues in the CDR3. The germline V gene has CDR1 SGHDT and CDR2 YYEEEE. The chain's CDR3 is CASSYRDRGLKKQYF. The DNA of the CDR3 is TGTGCCAGCAGCTACCGGGACAGGGGGCTTAAGAAGCAGTACTTC.

The CDR3 DNA reads as TGTGCCAGCAGCTCCGGACAGCCCTATGGCTACACCTTC. It yields the protein CASSSGQPYGYTF. The chain links TRBV7-9 to TRBJ1-2, with a possible D match to TRBD1 (6 bases). This CDR3 spans 13 amino acids. Trimming pared 4 bases from V and 4 bases from J, leaving 10 bases between. Per germline, CDR1 SEHNR and CDR2 FQNEAQ (reference sequence). The complete variable domain, with remaining parts taken from reference TRBV7-9 and TRBJ1-2, reads DTGVSQNPRHKITKRGQNVTFRCDPISEHNRLYWYRQTLGQGPEFLTYFQNEAQLEKSRLLSDRFSAERPKGSFSTLEIQRTEQGDSAMYLCASSSGQPYGYTFGSGTRLTVV.

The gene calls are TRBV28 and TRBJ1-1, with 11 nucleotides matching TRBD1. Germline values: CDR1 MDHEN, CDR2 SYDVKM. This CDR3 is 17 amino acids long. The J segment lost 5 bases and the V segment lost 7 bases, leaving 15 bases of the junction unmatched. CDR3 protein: CASNAQMGGTGGTEAFF. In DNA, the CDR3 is TGTGCCAGCAACGCCCAGATGGGAGGGACAGGGGGGACTGAAGCTTTCTTT. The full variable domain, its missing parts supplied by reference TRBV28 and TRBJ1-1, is DVKVTQSSRYLVKRTGEKVFLECVQDMDHENMFWYRQDPGLGLRLIYFSYDVKMKEKGDIPEGYSVSREKKERFSLILESASTNQTSMYLCASNAQMGGTGGTEAFFGQGTRLTVV.

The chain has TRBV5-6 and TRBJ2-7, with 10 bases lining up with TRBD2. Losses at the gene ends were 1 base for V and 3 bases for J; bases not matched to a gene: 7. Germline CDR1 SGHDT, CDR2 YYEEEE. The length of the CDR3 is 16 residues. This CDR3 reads CASSLPLAGANYEQYF. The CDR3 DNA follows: TGTGCCAGCAGCTTGCCTCTAGCGGGAGCGAACTACGAGCAGTACTTC.

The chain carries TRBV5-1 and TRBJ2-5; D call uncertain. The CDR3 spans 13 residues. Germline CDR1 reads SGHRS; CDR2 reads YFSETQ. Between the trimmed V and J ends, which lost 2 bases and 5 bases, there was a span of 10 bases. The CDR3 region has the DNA TGCGCCAGCAGCTTAAACGGTCCGGAGACCCAGTACTTC. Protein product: CASSLNGPETQYF.

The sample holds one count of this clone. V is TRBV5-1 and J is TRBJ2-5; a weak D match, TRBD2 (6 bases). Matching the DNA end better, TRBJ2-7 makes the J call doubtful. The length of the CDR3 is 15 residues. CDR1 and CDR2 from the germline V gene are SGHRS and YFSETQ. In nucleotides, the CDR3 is TGCGCCAGCAGCTTGGGGGCGGGATCCTACTACGAGCAGTACTTC. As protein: CASSLGAGSYYEQYF.

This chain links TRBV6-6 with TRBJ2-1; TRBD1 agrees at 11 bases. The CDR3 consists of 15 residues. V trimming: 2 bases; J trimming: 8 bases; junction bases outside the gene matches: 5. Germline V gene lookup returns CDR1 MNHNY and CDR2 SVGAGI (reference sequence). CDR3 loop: CASSYPDRGQDEQFF. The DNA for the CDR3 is TGTGCCAGCAGTTACCCGGACAGGGGGCAGGATGAGCAGTTCTTC.

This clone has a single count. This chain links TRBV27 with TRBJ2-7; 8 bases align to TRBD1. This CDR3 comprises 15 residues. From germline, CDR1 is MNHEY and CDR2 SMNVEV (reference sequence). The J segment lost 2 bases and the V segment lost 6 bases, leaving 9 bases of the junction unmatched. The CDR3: CASRETTGATYEQYF. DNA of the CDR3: TGTGCCAGCAGGGAGACGACAGGGGCGACCTACGAGCAGTACTTC.

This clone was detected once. Here the CDR3 DNA reads TGTGCCTGGAGGAAACCGGGACAGGGGTCGTCTGGGGCCAACGTCCTGACTTTC. The encoded protein is CAWRKPGQGSSGANVLTF. The chain has TRBV30 and TRBJ2-6; 10 bases line up with TRBD1. CDR3 length equals 18 residues. Unmatched junction bases numbered 9, after V lost 3 bases and J lost 1 base. Per germline, CDR1 GTSNPN and CDR2 SVGIG (reference sequence).

Here the CDR3 DNA reads TGTGCCAGCGGATTTCCGGGACTACCCCTTGGCGAGCAGTACTTC. This gives the protein CASGFPGLPLGEQYF. V gene TRBV27 combines with J gene TRBJ2-7, with 7 nucleotides matching TRBD2. This CDR3 is built from 15 residues. In germline, CDR1 is MNHEY, CDR2 SMNVEV (reference sequence). V shed 8 bases and J 6 bases; nucleotides not matched to a gene: 16.

The CDR3 spells CASRRGLAGDEQYF. As DNA, the CDR3 is TGTGCCAGCAGAAGGGGACTAGCGGGAGACGAGCAGTACTTC. This rearrangement joins TRBV6-5 to TRBJ2-7; 14 bases align to TRBD2. CDR1 and CDR2 from the germline V gene are MNHEY and SVGAGI. V lost 6 bases, J lost 5 bases, and 3 bases stayed unmatched. The CDR3 totals 14 residues.

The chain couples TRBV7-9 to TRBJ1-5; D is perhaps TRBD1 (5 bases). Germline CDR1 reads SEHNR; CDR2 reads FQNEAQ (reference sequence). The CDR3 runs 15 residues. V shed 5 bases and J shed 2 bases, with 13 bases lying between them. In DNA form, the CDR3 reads TGTGCCAGCAGCGCGCGGGACTCCCGCAATCAGCCCCAGCATTTT. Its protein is CASSARDSRNQPQHF.

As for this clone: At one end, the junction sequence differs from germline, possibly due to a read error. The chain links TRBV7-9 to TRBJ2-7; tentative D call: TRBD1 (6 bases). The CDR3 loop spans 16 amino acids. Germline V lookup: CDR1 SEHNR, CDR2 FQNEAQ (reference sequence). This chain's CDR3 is CSSSLVRLQGRDEQYF. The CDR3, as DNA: TGTTCCAGCAGCTTAGTTCGGTTACAGGGAAGGGACGAGCAGTACTTC.

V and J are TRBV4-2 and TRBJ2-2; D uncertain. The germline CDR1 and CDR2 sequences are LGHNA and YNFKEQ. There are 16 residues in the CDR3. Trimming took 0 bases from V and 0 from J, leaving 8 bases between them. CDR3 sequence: CASSQDIQTNTGELFF. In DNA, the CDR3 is TGTGCCAGCAGCCAAGATATACAGACGAACACCGGGGAGCTGTTTTTT.